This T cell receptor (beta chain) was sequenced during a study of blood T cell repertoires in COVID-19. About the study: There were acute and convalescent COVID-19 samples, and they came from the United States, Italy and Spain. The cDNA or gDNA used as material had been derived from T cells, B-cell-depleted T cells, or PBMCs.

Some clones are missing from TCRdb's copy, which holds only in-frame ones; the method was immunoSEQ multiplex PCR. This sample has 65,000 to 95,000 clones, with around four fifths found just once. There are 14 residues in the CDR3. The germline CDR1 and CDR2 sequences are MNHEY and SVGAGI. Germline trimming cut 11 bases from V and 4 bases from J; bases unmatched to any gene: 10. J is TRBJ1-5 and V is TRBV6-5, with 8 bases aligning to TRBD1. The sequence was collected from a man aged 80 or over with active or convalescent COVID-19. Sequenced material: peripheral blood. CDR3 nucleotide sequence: TGTGCCGGTAGAAAGACAGGGGAAAATCAGCCCCAGCATTTT. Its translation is CAGRKTGENQPQHF.